This passage covers 5 T cell receptor beta chains from one sample sequenced in a study of shared clonotypes between healthy human individuals. TCRdb keeps only in-frame clones here, not all; method: immunoSEQ multiplex PCR. The sample consists of about 1.1 million clones, approximately 80% of them appearing once. The sequenced sample was memory CD4+ T cells from PBMCs. Sample subset: CD45RA-negative fraction. Source of these receptors: a man in his late teens or twenties in good health. Some clones in this sample may be carry-over from other donors' samples.

The chain employs TRBV5-4 and TRBJ2-4; 7 bases match TRBD1. Looked up from germline, CDR1 is SGHNT and CDR2 is YYREEE (reference sequence). V dropped 3 bases and J dropped 1; count of bases not matched to a gene: 4. The CDR3 totals 15 residues. CDR3 sequence: CASSSDREAKNIQYF. The CDR3 region has the DNA TGTGCCAGCAGCTCCGACAGGGAGGCCAAAAACATTCAGTACTTC.

This clone was observed a single time. The chain recombines TRBV10-3 with TRBJ2-3; D is undetermined. The CDR3 totals 14 residues. V was cut by 0 bases and J by 8 bases, with 12 bases left in between. Per the germline V gene, CDR1 is ENHRY and CDR2 is SYGVKD. Written as DNA, the CDR3 is TGTGCCATCAGTGAGTCGATCGGGTTTCCTACGCAGTATTTT. Translated: CAISESIGFPTQYF.

The V and J genes are TRBV5-1 and TRBJ2-2; D unclear. With 3 bases removed from V and 8 bases from J, the gap between germline ends came to 14 bases. The CDR3 is 14 residues long. Germline V CDR1 and CDR2: SGHRS, YFSETQ. The CDR3 region is CASSSDRVSGELFF. In DNA form, the CDR3 reads TGCGCCAGCAGCTCCGACCGGGTCTCGGGGGAGCTGTTTTTT.

This clone was observed a few times. The gene calls are TRBV30 and TRBJ1-5; maybe TRBD1 (6 bases). In germline, CDR1 is GTSNPN, CDR2 SVGIG (reference sequence). The CDR3 covers 14 residues. V dropped 2 bases and J dropped 3 bases, with 11 bases sitting between them. In DNA form, the CDR3 reads TGTGCCTGGAGTCCCGGACAGCCCAATCAGCCCCAGCATTTT. Amino acids: CAWSPGQPNQPQHF.

This rearrangement joins TRBV9 to TRBJ2-1; 9 nucleotides align to TRBD1. With V trimmed by 4 bases and J by 4 bases, 6 bases remained unmatched. In germline, CDR1 is SGDLS, CDR2 YYNGEE. The CDR3 contains 15 residues. Here the CDR3 reads CASSPRDRVYNEQFF. The CDR3 nucleotides are TGTGCCAGCAGCCCCCGGGACAGGGTGTACAATGAGCAGTTCTTC.